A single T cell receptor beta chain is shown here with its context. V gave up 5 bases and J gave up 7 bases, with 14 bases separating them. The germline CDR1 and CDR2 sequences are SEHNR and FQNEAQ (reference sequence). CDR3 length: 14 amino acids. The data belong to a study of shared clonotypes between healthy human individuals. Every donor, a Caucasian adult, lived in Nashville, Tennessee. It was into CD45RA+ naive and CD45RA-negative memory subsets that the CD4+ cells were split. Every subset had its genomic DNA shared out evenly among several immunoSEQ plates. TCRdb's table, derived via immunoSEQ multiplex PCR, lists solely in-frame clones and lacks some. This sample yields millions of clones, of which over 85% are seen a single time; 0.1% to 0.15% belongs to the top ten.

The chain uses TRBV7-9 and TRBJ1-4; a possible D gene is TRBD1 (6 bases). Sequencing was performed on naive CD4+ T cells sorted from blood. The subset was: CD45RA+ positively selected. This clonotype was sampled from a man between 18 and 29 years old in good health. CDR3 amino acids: CASSVQGLGEKLFF. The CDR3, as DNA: TGTGCCAGCAGCGTACAGGGATTAGGTGAAAAACTGTTTTTT.